The source of this T cell receptor (beta chain) is a study of blood T cell repertoires in COVID-19. Study details: COVID-19 samples collected from the United States, Italy and Spain covered acute and convalescent phases. T cells, B-cell-depleted T cells, or PBMCs provided the cDNA or gDNA that served as material.

Looked up from germline, CDR1 is MNHNY and CDR2 is SVGAGI (reference sequence). Trimming removed 2 bases from V and 4 bases from J; junction bases left unmatched: 5. This CDR3 comprises 15 residues. The authors' processing: Amplification with reference gene primers provided the estimates of nucleated cell counts. The data were produced by immunoSEQ multiplex PCR, yet TCRdb's version contains in-frame clones alone and is incomplete. V, J and clone size reflect that table, while D and trimming were determined from the DNA. Found here are 150,000 to 200,000 clones, approximately 90% of them singletons; the top ten hold about 1.4%.

Sequencing was done on a sample of peripheral blood. The rearrangement uses TRBV6-6 and TRBJ1-5; TRBD1 matches at 7 bases. The sequence came from a woman aged 45-65 years with acute or convalescent COVID-19. The CDR3 bases are TGTGCCAGCAGTTACCCCCAGGGGGGTAATCAGCCCCAGCATTTT. This translates into CASSYPQGGNQPQHF.